The clone carrying this T cell receptor (beta chain) is classed as medium-sized. Its antigen is as yet unknown. This CDR3 contains 16 residues. Losses at the gene ends were 1 base for V and 7 bases for J; bases not matched to a gene: 8. CDR1 SGHDT and CDR2 YYEEEE come from the germline V gene. These data come from a study of early T cells in non-severe SARS-CoV-2 infection. Study in general: Unsorted whole blood bulk RNA was sequenced, with unpaired chains.

Individual cDNA molecules received unique molecular identifiers. A single record per CDR3 protein comes from TCRdb applying MiXCR to the 5' RACE reads. The sample lists tens of thousands of distinct CDR3 sequences; more than 13% were seen once. Study results and caveats: Comparison of clonotypes with VDJdb favored anti-spike CD8 responses while missing private and CD4 specificities.

This TCR was recovered from an adult who was a healthcare worker with PCR-confirmed SARS-CoV-2 infection or an uninfected control (not recorded which). The chain carries TRBV5-6 and TRBJ2-2, with 9 bases fitting TRBD2. Sequencing used whole blood, obtained at baseline. The CDR3 loop reads CASSLSGGRGHGELFF. The CDR3 DNA reads TGTGCCAGCAGCTTGAGCGGGGGGAGAGGACACGGGGAGCTGTTTTTT.